The T cell receptor (beta chain) under discussion was sequenced for a study of memory CD4+ T cells and cytomegalovirus serostatus. Study-wide context: This sample comes from healthy Belgian adults, fewer than 10 CMV seropositive, 20 to 25 seronegative. Study outcomes and limitations: CD4+ memory repertoires contained about 40% of the 164 reported CMV TCRbeta sequences. CMV serostatus prediction reached median AUC about 0.96, or 0.93 with US-trained model.

The CDR3 spans 13 residues. V shed 1 base and J shed 1 base, with 5 bases lying between them. Germline CDR1 and CDR2: KGHSH and LQKENI. Single viable CD3+CD4+CD8-CD45RO+ cells were sorted as the memory CD4+ T cells. CD4+ T cells were isolated by positive magnetic selection. Comment on this clone: Its target is unknown.

Clones were read by immunoSEQ multiplex PCR, and TCRdb kept only the in-frame ones, dropping some. The table has 50,000 to 65,000 clones, 80% to 90% seen once; the top ten hold roughly 2%. The sequence came from an adult in good health and CMV-seropositive. Material for sequencing was memory CD4+ T cells from blood. The rearrangement links TRBV18 to TRBJ2-7; D ambiguous. CDR3 DNA sequence: TGTGCCAGCTCACCACGGGGATCCTACGAGCAGTACTTC. Translating gives CASSPRGSYEQYF.